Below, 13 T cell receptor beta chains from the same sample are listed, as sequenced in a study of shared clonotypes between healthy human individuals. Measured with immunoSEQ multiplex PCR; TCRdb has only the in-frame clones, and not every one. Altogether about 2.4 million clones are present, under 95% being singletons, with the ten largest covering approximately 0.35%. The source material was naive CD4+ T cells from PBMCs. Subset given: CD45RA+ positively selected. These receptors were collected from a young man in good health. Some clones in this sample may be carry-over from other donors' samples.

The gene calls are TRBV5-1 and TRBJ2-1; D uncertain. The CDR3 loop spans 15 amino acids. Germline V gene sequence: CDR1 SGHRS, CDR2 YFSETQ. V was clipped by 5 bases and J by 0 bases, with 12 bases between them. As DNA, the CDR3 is TGCGCCAGCAGGTGGGATCCGAGCTCCTACAATGAGCAGTTCTTC. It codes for CASRWDPSSYNEQFF.

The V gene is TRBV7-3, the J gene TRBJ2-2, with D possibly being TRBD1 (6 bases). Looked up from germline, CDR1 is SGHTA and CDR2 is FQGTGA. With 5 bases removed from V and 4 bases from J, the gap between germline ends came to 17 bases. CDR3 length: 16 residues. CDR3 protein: CASSPTLTGVTGELFF. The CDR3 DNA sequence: TGTGCCAGCAGCCCGACATTGACAGGAGTCACCGGGGAGCTGTTTTTT.

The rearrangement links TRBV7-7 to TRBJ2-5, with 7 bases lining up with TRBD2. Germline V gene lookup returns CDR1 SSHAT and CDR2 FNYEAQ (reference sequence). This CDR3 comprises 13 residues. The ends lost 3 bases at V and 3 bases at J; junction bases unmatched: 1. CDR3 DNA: TGTGCCAGCAGCTTGGGAGGGGAAGAGACCCAGTACTTC. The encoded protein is CASSLGGEETQYF.

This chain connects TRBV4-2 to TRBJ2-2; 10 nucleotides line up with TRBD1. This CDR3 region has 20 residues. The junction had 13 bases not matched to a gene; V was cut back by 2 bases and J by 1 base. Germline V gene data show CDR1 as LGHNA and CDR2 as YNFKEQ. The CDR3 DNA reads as TGTGCCAGCAGCCAAAGGTCGGGACAGGGGTTTTGGGGGAACACCGGGGAGCTGTTTTTT. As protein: CASSQRSGQGFWGNTGELFF.

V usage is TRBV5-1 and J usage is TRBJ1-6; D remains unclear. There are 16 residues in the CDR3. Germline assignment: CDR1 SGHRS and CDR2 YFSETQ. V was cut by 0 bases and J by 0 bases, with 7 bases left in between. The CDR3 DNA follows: TGCGCCAGCAGCTTGGTCAGCAGCTCCTATAATTCACCCCTCCACTTT. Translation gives CASSLVSSSYNSPLHF. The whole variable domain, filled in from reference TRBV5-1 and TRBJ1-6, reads KAGVTQTPRYLIKTRGQQVTLSCSPISGHRSVSWYQQTPGQGLQFLFEYFSETQRNKGNFPGRFSGRQFSNSRSEMNVSTLELGDSALYLCASSLVSSSYNSPLHFGNGTRLTVT.

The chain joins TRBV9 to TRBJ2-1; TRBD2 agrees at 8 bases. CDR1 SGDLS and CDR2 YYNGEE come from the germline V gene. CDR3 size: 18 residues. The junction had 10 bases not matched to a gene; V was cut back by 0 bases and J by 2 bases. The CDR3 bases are TGTGCCAGCAGCGTAGTCCCCGGCTTTAGCGGGACCTACAATGAGCAGTTCTTC. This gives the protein CASSVVPGFSGTYNEQFF.

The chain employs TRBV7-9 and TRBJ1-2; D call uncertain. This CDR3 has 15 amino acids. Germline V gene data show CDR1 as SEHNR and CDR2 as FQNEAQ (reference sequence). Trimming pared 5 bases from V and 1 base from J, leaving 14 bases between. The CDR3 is CASSPGPTLNYGYTF. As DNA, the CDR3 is TGTGCCAGCAGCCCCGGGCCGACTCTTAACTATGGCTACACCTTC.

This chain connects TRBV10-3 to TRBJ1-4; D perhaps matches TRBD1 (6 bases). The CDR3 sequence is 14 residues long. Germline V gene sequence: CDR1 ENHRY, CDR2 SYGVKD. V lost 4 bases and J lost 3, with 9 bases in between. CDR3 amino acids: CAISAGAANEKLFF. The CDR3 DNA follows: TGTGCCATCAGTGCGGGGGCAGCTAATGAAAAACTGTTTTTT.

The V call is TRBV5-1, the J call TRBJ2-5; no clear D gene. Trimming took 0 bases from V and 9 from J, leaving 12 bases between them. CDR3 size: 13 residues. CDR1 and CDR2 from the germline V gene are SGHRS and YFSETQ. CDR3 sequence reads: CASSLVMGRAQYF. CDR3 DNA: TGCGCCAGCAGCTTGGTTATGGGCCGAGCCCAGTACTTC.

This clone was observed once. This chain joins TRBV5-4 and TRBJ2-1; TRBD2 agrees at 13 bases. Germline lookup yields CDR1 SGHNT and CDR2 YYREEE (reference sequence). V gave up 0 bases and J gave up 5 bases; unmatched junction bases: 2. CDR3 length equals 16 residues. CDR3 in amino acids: CASSLGLAGGDNEQFF. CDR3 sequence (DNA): TGTGCCAGCAGCTTGGGACTAGCGGGAGGCGACAATGAGCAGTTCTTC.

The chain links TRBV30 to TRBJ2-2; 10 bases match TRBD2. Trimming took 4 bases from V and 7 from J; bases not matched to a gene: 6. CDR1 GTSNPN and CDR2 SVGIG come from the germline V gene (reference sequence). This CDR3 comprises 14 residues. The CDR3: CAWTHRTSGGELFF. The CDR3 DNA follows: TGTGCCTGGACCCACAGGACTAGCGGCGGGGAGCTGTTTTTT.

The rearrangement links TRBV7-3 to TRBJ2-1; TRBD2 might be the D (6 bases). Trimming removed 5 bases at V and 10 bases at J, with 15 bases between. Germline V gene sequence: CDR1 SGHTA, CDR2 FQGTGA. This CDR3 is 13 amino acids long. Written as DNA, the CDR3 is TGTGCCAGCAGCCTTGCGCGGGAACAAGAGCAGTTCTTC. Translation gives CASSLAREQEQFF.

CDR3 in DNA: TGCAGCGTTGGAGGGGCAGCGGGAGGGCCTCGGTTCTACGAGCAGTACTTC. Its protein is CSVGGAAGGPRFYEQYF. The chain carries TRBV29-1 and TRBJ2-7; 10 bases align to TRBD2. The germline V gene has CDR1 SQVTM and CDR2 ANQGSEA. CDR3 size: 17 residues. Unmatched junction bases numbered 15, after V lost 4 bases and J lost 3 bases.